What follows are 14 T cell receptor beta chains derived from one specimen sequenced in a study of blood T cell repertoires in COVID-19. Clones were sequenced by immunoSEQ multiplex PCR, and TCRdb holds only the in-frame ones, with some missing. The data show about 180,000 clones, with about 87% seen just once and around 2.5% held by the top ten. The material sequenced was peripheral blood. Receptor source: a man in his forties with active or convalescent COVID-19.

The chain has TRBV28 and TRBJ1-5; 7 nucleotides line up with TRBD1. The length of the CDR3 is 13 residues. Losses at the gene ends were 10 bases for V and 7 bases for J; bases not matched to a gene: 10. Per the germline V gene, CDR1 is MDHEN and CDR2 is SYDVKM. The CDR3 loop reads CAIDRQGGQPQHF. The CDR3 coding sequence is TGTGCCATCGATAGACAGGGTGGGCAGCCCCAGCATTTT.

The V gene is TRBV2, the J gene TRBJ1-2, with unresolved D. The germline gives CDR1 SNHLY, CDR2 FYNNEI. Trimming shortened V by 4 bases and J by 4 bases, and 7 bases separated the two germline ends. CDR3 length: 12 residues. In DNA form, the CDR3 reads TGTGCCAGCAGTGCCCTCAGCTATGGCTACACCTTC. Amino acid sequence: CASSALSYGYTF.

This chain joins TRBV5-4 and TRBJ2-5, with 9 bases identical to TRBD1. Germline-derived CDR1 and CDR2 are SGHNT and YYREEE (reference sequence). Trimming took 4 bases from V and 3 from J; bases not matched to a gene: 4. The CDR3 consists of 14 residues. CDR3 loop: CASSPGQGKETQYF. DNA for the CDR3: TGTGCCAGCAGCCCGGGACAGGGAAAAGAGACCCAGTACTTC.

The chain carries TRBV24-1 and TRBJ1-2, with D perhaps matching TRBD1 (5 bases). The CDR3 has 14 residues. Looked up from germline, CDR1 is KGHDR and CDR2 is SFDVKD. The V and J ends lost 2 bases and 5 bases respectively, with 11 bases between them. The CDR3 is CATSDSDSYYGYTF. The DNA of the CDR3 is TGTGCCACCAGTGATTCCGACAGTTATTATGGCTACACCTTC.

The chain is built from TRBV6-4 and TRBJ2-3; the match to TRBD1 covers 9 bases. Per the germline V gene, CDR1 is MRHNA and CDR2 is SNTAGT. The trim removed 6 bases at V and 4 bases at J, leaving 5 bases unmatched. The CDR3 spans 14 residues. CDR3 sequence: CASSRDRDSDTQYF. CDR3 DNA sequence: TGTGCCAGCAGCCGGGACAGGGATTCAGATACGCAGTATTTT.

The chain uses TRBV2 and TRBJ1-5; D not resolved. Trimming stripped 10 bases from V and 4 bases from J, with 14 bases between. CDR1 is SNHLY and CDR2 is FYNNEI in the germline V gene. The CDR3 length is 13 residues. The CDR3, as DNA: TGTGCCACCCGACGGATCGGGAATCAGCCCCAGCATTTT. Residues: CATRRIGNQPQHF.

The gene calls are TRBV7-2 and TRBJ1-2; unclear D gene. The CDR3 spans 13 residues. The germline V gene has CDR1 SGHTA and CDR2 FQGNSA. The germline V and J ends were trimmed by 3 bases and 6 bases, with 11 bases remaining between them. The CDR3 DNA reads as TGTGCCAGCAGCTTCTTCCATGAGGATGGCTACACCTTC. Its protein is CASSFFHEDGYTF. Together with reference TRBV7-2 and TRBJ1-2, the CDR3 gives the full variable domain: GAGVSQSPSNKVTEKGKDVELRCDPISGHTALYWYRQSLGQGLEFLIYFQGNSAPDKSGLPSDRFSAERTGGSVSTLTIQRTQQEDSAVYLCASSFFHEDGYTFGSGTRLTVV.

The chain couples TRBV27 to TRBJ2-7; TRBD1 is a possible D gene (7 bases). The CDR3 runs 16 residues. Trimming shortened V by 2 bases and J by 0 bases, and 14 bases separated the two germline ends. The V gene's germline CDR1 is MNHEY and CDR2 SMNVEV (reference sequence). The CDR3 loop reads CASSLLLRGDSYEQYF. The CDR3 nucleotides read TGTGCCAGCAGTTTACTCCTCAGGGGGGACTCCTACGAGCAGTACTTC.

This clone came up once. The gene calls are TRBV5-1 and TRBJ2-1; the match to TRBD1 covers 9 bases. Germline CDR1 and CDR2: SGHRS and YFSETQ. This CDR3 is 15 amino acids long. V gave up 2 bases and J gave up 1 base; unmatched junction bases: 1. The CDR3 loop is CASSLGTGSYNEQFF. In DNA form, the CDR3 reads TGCGCCAGCAGCTTAGGGACAGGGTCCTACAATGAGCAGTTCTTC. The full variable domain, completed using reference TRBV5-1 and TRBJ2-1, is KAGVTQTPRYLIKTRGQQVTLSCSPISGHRSVSWYQQTPGQGLQFLFEYFSETQRNKGNFPGRFSGRQFSNSRSEMNVSTLELGDSALYLCASSLGTGSYNEQFFGPGTRLTVL.

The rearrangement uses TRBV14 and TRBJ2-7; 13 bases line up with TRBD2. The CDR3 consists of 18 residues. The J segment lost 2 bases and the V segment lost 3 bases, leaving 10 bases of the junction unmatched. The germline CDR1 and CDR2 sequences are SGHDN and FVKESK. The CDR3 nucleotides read TGTGCCAGCAGCCATTCTATCCCCGGGACTAGCGGGGCCTACGAGCAGTACTTC. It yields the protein CASSHSIPGTSGAYEQYF.

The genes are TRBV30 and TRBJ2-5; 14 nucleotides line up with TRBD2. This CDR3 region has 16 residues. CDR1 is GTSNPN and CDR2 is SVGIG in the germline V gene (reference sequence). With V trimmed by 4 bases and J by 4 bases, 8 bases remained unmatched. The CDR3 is CAWNRGLAGGGETQYF. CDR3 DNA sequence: TGTGCCTGGAACAGAGGACTAGCGGGGGGAGGAGAGACCCAGTACTTC. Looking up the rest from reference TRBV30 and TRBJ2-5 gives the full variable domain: SQTIHQWPATLVQPVGSPLSLECTVEGTSNPNLYWYRQAAGRGLQLLFYSVGIGQISSEVPQNLSASRPQDRQFILSSKKLLLSDSGFYLCAWNRGLAGGGETQYFGPGTRLLVL.

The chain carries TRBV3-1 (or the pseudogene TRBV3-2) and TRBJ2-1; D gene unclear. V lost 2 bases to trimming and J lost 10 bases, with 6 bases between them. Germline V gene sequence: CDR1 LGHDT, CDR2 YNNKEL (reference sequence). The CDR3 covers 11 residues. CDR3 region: CASSQLTEQFF. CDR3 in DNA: TGTGCCAGCAGCCAATTGACAGAGCAGTTCTTC.

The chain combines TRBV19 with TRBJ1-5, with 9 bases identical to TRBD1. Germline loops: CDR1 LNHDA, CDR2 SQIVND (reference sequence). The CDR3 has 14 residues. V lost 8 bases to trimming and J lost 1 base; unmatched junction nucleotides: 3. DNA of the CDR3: TGTGCCAGTCGGACAGGGGCCAGCAATCAGCCCCAGCATTTT. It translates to CASRTGASNQPQHF.

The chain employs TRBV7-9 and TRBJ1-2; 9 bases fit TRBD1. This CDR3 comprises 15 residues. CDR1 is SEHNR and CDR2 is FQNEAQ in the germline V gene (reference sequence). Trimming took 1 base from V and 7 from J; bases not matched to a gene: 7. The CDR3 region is CASSLGTGVLSGYTF. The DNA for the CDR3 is TGTGCCAGCAGCTTAGGGACAGGGGTTTTGTCTGGCTACACCTTC.